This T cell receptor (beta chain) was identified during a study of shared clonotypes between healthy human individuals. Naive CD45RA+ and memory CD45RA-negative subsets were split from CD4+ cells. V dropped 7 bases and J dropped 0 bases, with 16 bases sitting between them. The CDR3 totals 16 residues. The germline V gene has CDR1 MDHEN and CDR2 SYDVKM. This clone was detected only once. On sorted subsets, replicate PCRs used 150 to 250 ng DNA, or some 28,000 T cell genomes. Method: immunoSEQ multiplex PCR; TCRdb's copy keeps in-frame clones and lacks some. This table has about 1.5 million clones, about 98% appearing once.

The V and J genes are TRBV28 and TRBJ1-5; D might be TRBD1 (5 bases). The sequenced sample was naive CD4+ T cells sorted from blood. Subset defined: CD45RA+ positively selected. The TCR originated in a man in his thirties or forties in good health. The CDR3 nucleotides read TGTGCCAGCACAATACCCTCAGGGATTAGCAATCAGCCCCAGCATTTT. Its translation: CASTIPSGISNQPQHF. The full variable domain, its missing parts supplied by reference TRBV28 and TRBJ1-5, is DVKVTQSSRYLVKRTGEKVFLECVQDMDHENMFWYRQDPGLGLRLIYFSYDVKMKEKGDIPEGYSVSREKKERFSLILESASTNQTSMYLCASTIPSGISNQPQHFGDGTRLSIL.